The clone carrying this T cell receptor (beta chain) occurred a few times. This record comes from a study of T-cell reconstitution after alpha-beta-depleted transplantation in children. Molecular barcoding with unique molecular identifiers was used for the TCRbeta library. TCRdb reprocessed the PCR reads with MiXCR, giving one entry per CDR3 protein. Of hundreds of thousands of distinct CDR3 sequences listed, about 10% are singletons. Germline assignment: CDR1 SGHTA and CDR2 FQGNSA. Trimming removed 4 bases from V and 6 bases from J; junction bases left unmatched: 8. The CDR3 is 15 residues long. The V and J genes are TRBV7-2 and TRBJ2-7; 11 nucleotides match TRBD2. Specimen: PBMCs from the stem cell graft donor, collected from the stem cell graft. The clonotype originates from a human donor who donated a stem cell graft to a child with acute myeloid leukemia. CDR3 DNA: TGTGCCAGCAGCTGGGGACTAGCGGAGTCGAGCGAGCAGTACTTC. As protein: CASSWGLAESSEQYF.